Below are 22 T cell receptor beta chains sequenced from a single sample in a study of blood T cell repertoires in COVID-19. Profiling relied on immunoSEQ multiplex PCR, and the TCRdb table lists in-frame clones only, not all of them. The sample shows a few hundred thousand clones, around 90% of them seen only once. Sequencing was performed on peripheral blood. The receptors come from a woman in her thirties with COVID-19, enrolled during active disease.

This clone has just a few counts. Other DNA sequences of this sample code for an identical CDR3. The J gene is TRBJ1-5, the V gene TRBV28, with 7 bases fitting TRBD1. The germline V gene encodes CDR1 MDHEN and CDR2 SYDVKM. The V segment lost 3 bases and the J segment 2 bases; nucleotides outside the gene matches: 4. This CDR3 has 15 amino acids. The CDR3 DNA reads as TGTGCCAGCAGTTTCCTCACAGGGGGCAATCAGCCCCAGCATTTT. This gives the protein CASSFLTGGNQPQHF.

The chain is built from TRBV24-1 and TRBJ2-3; 11 positions match TRBD2. Germline CDR1 is KGHDR and CDR2 is SFDVKD. The CDR3 length is 17 residues. V was pared by 3 bases and J by 2 bases, with 6 bases of the junction left unmatched. DNA for the CDR3: TGTGCCACCAGTGATATAGGGACTAGCGGTAACACAGATACGCAGTATTTT. The encoded protein is CATSDIGTSGNTDTQYF.

CDR3 sequence reads: CSVERQENTEAFF. The CDR3 nucleotides are TGCAGCGTTGAGAGACAGGAGAACACTGAAGCTTTCTTT. The genes are TRBV29-1 and TRBJ1-1; D is possibly TRBD1 (6 bases). CDR3 length equals 13 residues. V shed 3 bases and J shed 1 base, with 9 bases lying between them. Germline assignment: CDR1 SQVTM and CDR2 ANQGSEA.

In its sample, this clone was seen a few times. The V gene is TRBV2, the J gene TRBJ1-3; 7 bases are a match to TRBD1. The length of the CDR3 is 13 residues. The junction had 9 bases not matched to a gene; V was cut back by 6 bases and J by 10 bases. CDR1 and CDR2 from the germline V gene are SNHLY and FYNNEI. The CDR3 sequence: CASRGQFTGTIYF. DNA of the CDR3: TGTGCCAGCAGGGGACAGTTCACGGGGACCATATATTTT. Drawing the rest from reference TRBV2 and TRBJ1-3, the complete variable domain is EPEVTQTPSHQVTQMGQEVILRCVPISNHLYFYWYRQILGQKVEFLVSFYNNEISEKSEIFDDQFSVERPDGSNFTLKIRSTKLEDSAMYFCASRGQFTGTIYFGEGSWLTVV.

The V and J genes are TRBV21-1 and TRBJ2-7; TRBD2, as called in the table, went unchecked against the DNA. TRBV21-1 is a pseudogene locus. This CDR3 region has 14 residues. CDR3 region: CASSSLSGTYEQYV. CDR3 sequence (DNA): TGTGCCAGCAGCTCCCTGAGCGGCACCTACGAGCAGTACGTC.

The CDR3 DNA is TGTGCCTGGAGTAAAAGGACGGGATTCACAGATACGCAGTATTTT. Translated: CAWSKRTGFTDTQYF. The chain couples TRBV30 to TRBJ2-3, with a weak D call TRBD2 (5 bases). CDR1 and CDR2 (germline): GTSNPN, SVGIG (reference sequence). Trimming shortened V by 2 bases and J by 2 bases, and 14 bases separated the two germline ends. There are 15 residues in the CDR3.

The chain uses TRBV6-6 and TRBJ2-1; TRBD2 agrees at 9 bases. V trimming: 0 bases; J trimming: 6 bases; junction bases outside the gene matches: 6. The length of the CDR3 is 16 residues. Germline V gives CDR1 MNHNY, CDR2 SVGAGI (reference sequence). The chain's CDR3 is CASSYSGREGFNEQFF. The CDR3 region has the DNA TGTGCCAGCAGTTACTCGGGGCGGGAGGGATTCAATGAGCAGTTCTTC.

The chain joins TRBV27 to TRBJ1-1; TRBD1 might be the D (6 bases). The CDR3 length is 15 residues. The germline V gene encodes CDR1 MNHEY and CDR2 SMNVEV (reference sequence). Trimming removed 2 bases from V and 7 bases from J, with 17 bases in between. The CDR3: CASSLVGWGGIEAFF. For the CDR3, the DNA is TGTGCCAGCAGTTTAGTCGGGTGGGGGGGCATTGAAGCTTTCTTT.

J is TRBJ1-5 and V is TRBV7-8, with unresolved D. The CDR3 loop spans 15 amino acids. CDR1 SGHVS and CDR2 FQNEAQ come from the germline V gene. The germline V and J ends were trimmed by 5 bases and 9 bases, with 20 bases remaining between them. The CDR3 spells CASSPGRGFGGPQHF. The DNA of the CDR3 is TGTGCCAGCAGCCCTGGGAGAGGGTTTGGCGGGCCCCAGCATTTT.

V usage is TRBV2 and J usage is TRBJ2-2, with 8 bases matching TRBD1. The ends lost 8 bases at V and 4 bases at J; junction bases unmatched: 3. From germline, CDR1 is SNHLY and CDR2 FYNNEI. CDR3 length: 13 residues. CDR3 region: CASLTGGTGELFF. Here the CDR3 DNA reads TGTGCCAGCTTAACAGGGGGCACCGGGGAGCTGTTTTTT.

V gene TRBV7-9 combines with J gene TRBJ2-7; TRBD2 aligns across 8 bases. After removal of 4 bases from V and 3 bases from J, the junction contained 11 bases not matched to a gene. Looked up from germline, CDR1 is SEHNR and CDR2 is FQNEAQ (reference sequence). The CDR3 totals 16 residues. In DNA form, the CDR3 reads TGTGCCAGCAGCTCTAACGGAGCGGGAGACAACTACGAGCAGTACGTC. Its protein product is CASSSNGAGDNYEQYV.

The rearrangement uses TRBV5-8 and TRBJ2-2, with D unresolved. CDR1 is SGHTS, CDR2 YDEGEE, per germline. With 5 bases removed from V and 3 bases from J, the gap between germline ends came to 17 bases. The CDR3 has 16 amino acids. The CDR3: CASSPLPRAYTGELFF. CDR3 bases: TGTGCCAGCAGTCCCCTTCCCCGCGCCTACACCGGGGAGCTGTTTTTT.

This clone was recorded once. The chain recombines TRBV3-1 (or the pseudogene TRBV3-2) with TRBJ2-5; D ambiguous. Germline V lookup: CDR1 LGHDT, CDR2 YNNKEL (reference sequence). Trimming removed 1 base at V and 3 bases at J, with 12 bases between. The CDR3 has 15 amino acids. The chain's CDR3 is CASSQGGVGEETQYF. The DNA of the CDR3 is TGTGCCAGCAGCCAAGGCGGAGTGGGTGAAGAGACCCAGTACTTC.

The chain is built from TRBV11-2 and TRBJ2-7; 7 positions match TRBD2. V was pared by 5 bases and J by 3 bases, with 7 bases of the junction left unmatched. CDR1 SGHAT and CDR2 FQNNGV come from the germline V gene. CDR3 length: 14 residues. CDR3 protein: CASSAGTKSYEQYV. In DNA, the CDR3 is TGTGCCAGCAGCGCCGGGACTAAGAGCTACGAGCAGTACGTC.

In its sample, this clone was seen once. V is TRBV7-2 and J is TRBJ2-2; TRBD2 is a possible D gene (6 bases). Trimming took 3 bases from V and 5 from J, leaving 16 bases between them. This CDR3 region has 16 residues. Per the germline V gene, CDR1 is SGHTA and CDR2 is FQGNSA. The CDR3 DNA is TGTGCCAGCAGCTTTGCGGGCGGGATGGGGACCGGGGAGCTGTTTTTT. Residues: CASSFAGGMGTGELFF.

This clone was detected a few times. This chain links TRBV25-1 with TRBJ1-1; no reliable D call. Germline loops: CDR1 MGHDK, CDR2 SYGVNS. This CDR3 is 12 amino acids long. V was clipped by 8 bases and J by 1 base, with 8 bases between them. CDR3 coding DNA: TGTGCCAGCGCCCTCGGGAACACTGAAGCTTTCTTT. Its translation: CASALGNTEAFF.

The chain uses TRBV11-2 and TRBJ2-7, with TRBD1 matching 10 bases. The CDR3 runs to 14 residues. The germline gives CDR1 SGHAT, CDR2 FQNNGV. Trimming took 5 bases from V and 6 from J; bases not matched to a gene: 7. CDR3: CASSMDRGGREQYF. The CDR3 DNA reads as TGTGCCAGCAGCATGGACAGGGGGGGTCGCGAGCAGTACTTC.

This chain uses TRBV5-1 with TRBJ2-2; 7 nucleotides align to TRBD1. The CDR3 runs 23 residues. Trimming took 3 bases from V and 5 from J; bases not matched to a gene: 31. Germline V gives CDR1 SGHRS, CDR2 YFSETQ. This CDR3 reads CASSWETLGGGDLIGMSTGELFF. The CDR3 DNA follows: TGCGCCAGCAGCTGGGAAACTCTAGGGGGCGGCGATCTTATTGGCATGTCAACCGGGGAGCTGTTTTTT.

The rearrangement links TRBV5-4 to TRBJ1-2; TRBD1 agrees at 9 bases. Germline CDR1 is SGHNT and CDR2 is YYREEE (reference sequence). The J segment lost 2 bases and the V segment lost 2 bases, leaving 4 bases of the junction unmatched. The CDR3 contains 15 residues. CDR3 DNA: TGTGCCAGCAGCTTACAGGGGGCCAACAACTATGGCTACACCTTC. As protein: CASSLQGANNYGYTF.

The chain links TRBV3-1 (or the pseudogene TRBV3-2) to TRBJ2-7, with 8 bases matching TRBD1. This CDR3 has 15 amino acids. Germline assignment: CDR1 LGHDT and CDR2 YNNKEL (reference sequence). The trim removed 5 bases at V and 3 bases at J, leaving 9 bases unmatched. The DNA for the CDR3 is TGTGCCAGCAGCATCGAGGGAGGACAGGGCTACGAGCAGTACTTC. Residues: CASSIEGGQGYEQYF.

The V gene is TRBV11-2, the J gene TRBJ1-5; 8 bases match TRBD1. The CDR3 spans 14 residues. Trimming cost V 5 bases and J 6 bases; bases outside gene matches: 6. The germline CDR1 and CDR2 sequences are SGHAT and FQNNGV. CDR3 loop: CASSPGQGGQPQHF. The CDR3 DNA sequence: TGTGCCAGCAGCCCTGGACAGGGTGGTCAGCCCCAGCATTTT. Combining the CDR3 with reference TRBV11-2 and TRBJ1-5 gives the whole variable domain EAGVAQSPRYKIIEKRQSVAFWCNPISGHATLYWYQQILGQGPKLLIQFQNNGVVDDSQLPKDRFSAERLKGVDSTLKIQPAKLEDSAVYLCASSPGQGGQPQHFGDGTRLSIL.

This rearrangement joins TRBV5-1 to TRBJ2-1; 15 nucleotides agree with TRBD2. Germline V gene data show CDR1 as SGHRS and CDR2 as YFSETQ. CDR3 length: 16 amino acids. J lost 7 bases, V lost 4 bases, and 6 bases had no gene match. The CDR3 protein is CASSQGLAGGLNEQFF. CDR3 bases: TGCGCCAGCAGCCAAGGACTAGCGGGGGGGCTGAATGAGCAGTTCTTC.